The clone carrying this T cell receptor (beta chain) was detected only once. Its target is unknown. Germline values: CDR1 SGHNT, CDR2 YENEEA. The CDR3 extends over 16 amino acids. V lost 4 bases, J lost 7 bases, and 10 bases stayed unmatched. The sample belongs to a study of vaccination and CD4 T cells after COVID-19. As for the study in general: Overlapping spike peptides from SARS-CoV-2, HCoV-NL63, HCoV-OC43 and HCoV-229E served to stimulate the cells. Findings of the study overall: In median terms, SARS-CoV-2-reactive clonotypes went from roughly 21 to 40, a nonsignificant rise.

Sequenced with the Oncomine TCR Beta short-read assay was DNA taken from cultured CD4+ T cells. One entry per CDR3 protein results from TCRdb running MiXCR on the PCR reads. The table shows approximately 15,000 distinct CDR3 sequences, with about 31% occurring only once. The sample's treatment: approximately nine-day PBMC culture with coronavirus spike peptide pools or control peptides (ViraFEST assay). The authors cultured approximately 2 million PBMCs per well with 10 IU/ml IL-2 and about 9.4 ug/ml peptide pools. The sequenced sample was cultured CD4+ T cells from blood. This receptor was obtained from a human donor with COVID-19. The V call is TRBV11-3, the J call TRBJ2-1; the match to TRBD2 covers 10 bases. The CDR3 loop reads CASSSGTSATLNEQFF. The CDR3 DNA follows: TGTGCCAGCAGCTCCGGGACTAGCGCGACCCTGAATGAGCAGTTCTTC.